One sample yielded the 10 T cell receptor beta chains listed below, sequenced in a study of blood T cell repertoires in COVID-19. Assay: immunoSEQ multiplex PCR; the TCRdb copy retains only in-frame clones and omits some. The sample lists 200,000 to 250,000 clones; roughly 94% were seen once. Sequenced sample: peripheral blood. The source of these receptors is a man aged 30 to 39 with acute or convalescent COVID-19.

The chain links TRBV30 to TRBJ2-7; tentatively, D is TRBD2 (5 bases). CDR1 GTSNPN and CDR2 SVGIG come from the germline V gene (reference sequence). The CDR3 covers 12 residues. Trimming removed 5 bases at V and 2 bases at J, with 10 bases between. Written as DNA, the CDR3 is TGTGCCTGGGGCCCCGGGACCTACGAGCAGTACTTC. Its translation: CAWGPGTYEQYF.

V gene TRBV27 combines with J gene TRBJ2-7, with TRBD1 matching 9 bases. The CDR3 length is 15 residues. V was clipped by 3 bases and J by 2 bases; unmatched bases: 5. CDR1 and CDR2 from the germline V gene are MNHEY and SMNVEV (reference sequence). CDR3 nucleotides: TGTGCCAGCAGTTTGAGGGGACAGGGAACCTACGAGCAGTACTTC. Amino acids: CASSLRGQGTYEQYF.

The J gene is TRBJ2-5, the V gene TRBV5-5, with D possibly matching TRBD1 (5 bases). V was shortened by 7 bases and J by 5 bases, with 18 bases between the two germline ends. Germline CDR1 is SGHKS and CDR2 is YYEKEE (reference sequence). The CDR3 is made up of 14 amino acids. Here the CDR3 DNA reads TGTGCCAGCGGTTTCGGCAGGGCTCACGAGACCCAGTACTTC. It is translated as CASGFGRAHETQYF.

The rearrangement joins TRBV27 to TRBJ2-5; 9 nucleotides agree with TRBD2. CDR3 length: 15 amino acids. Germline lookup yields CDR1 MNHEY and CDR2 SMNVEV (reference sequence). With 2 bases clipped from V and 5 bases from J, the junction kept 6 bases outside the gene matches. CDR3 sequence: CASSLGAGGWETQYF. The CDR3, as DNA: TGTGCCAGCAGTTTAGGAGCGGGAGGCTGGGAGACCCAGTACTTC.

For this clone: Other DNA sequences in this specimen translate into the identical CDR3. The chain uses TRBV7-9 and TRBJ1-5, with D possibly being TRBD1 (5 bases). Germline V gene sequence: CDR1 SEHNR, CDR2 FQNEAQ (reference sequence). The CDR3 is 13 residues long. V lost 1 base, J lost 6 bases, and 7 bases lay in between. The CDR3 loop reads CASSLDGGQPQHF. The CDR3 bases are TGTGCCAGCAGCTTAGACGGGGGTCAGCCCCAGCATTTT. The variable domain in full, with the rest retrieved from reference TRBV7-9 and TRBJ1-5, is DTGVSQNPRHKITKRGQNVTFRCDPISEHNRLYWYRQTLGQGPEFLTYFQNEAQLEKSRLLSDRFSAERPKGSFSTLEIQRTEQGDSAMYLCASSLDGGQPQHFGDGTRLSIL.

The chain carries TRBV24-1 and TRBJ2-5, with D possibly TRBD2 on 5 matching bases. Germline assignment: CDR1 KGHDR and CDR2 SFDVKD. Trimming left V 4 bases short and J 7 bases short, with 18 bases between. The CDR3 covers 15 residues. The CDR3 loop reads CATSDFSGPVGTQYF. For the CDR3, the DNA is TGTGCCACCAGTGACTTCAGCGGTCCGGTGGGGACCCAGTACTTC.

The chain is built from TRBV15 and TRBJ1-6; no definite D call. V lost 8 bases, J lost 5 bases, and 7 bases lay in between. This CDR3 is built from 12 residues. Germline values: CDR1 LNHNV, CDR2 YYDKDF (reference sequence). The CDR3 DNA follows: TGTGCCACCGGTCAGGATAATTCACCCCTCCACTTT. Protein product: CATGQDNSPLHF.

The rearrangement joins TRBV12-3 or TRBV12-4 to TRBJ2-7; no clear D. The CDR3 runs to 13 residues. Deletions cut 4 bases from V and 3 bases from J, with 10 bases between. CDR3 sequence reads: CASSWMENYEQYF. CDR3 sequence (DNA): TGTGCCAGCAGTTGGATGGAGAACTACGAGCAGTACTTC.

The chain recombines TRBV18 with TRBJ1-1; D perhaps matches TRBD1 (6 bases). The V gene's germline CDR1 is KGHSH and CDR2 LQKENI. V lost 2 bases and J lost 3, with 7 bases in between. CDR3 length equals 13 residues. CDR3: CASSPGGHTEAFF. The CDR3, as DNA: TGTGCCAGCTCACCAGGGGGCCACACTGAAGCTTTCTTT.

This clone occurred once. V is TRBV23-1 and J is TRBJ2-5, with TRBD1 matching 7 bases. TRBV23-1 is an ORF; its function is uncertain. J gave up 2 bases and V 2 bases, and 8 bases lay outside the gene matches. CDR3 length: 16 amino acids. CDR3 region: CASSQPPGQYQETQYF. The CDR3 region has the DNA TGCGCCAGCAGTCAACCCCCGGGACAGTATCAAGAGACCCAGTACTTC.